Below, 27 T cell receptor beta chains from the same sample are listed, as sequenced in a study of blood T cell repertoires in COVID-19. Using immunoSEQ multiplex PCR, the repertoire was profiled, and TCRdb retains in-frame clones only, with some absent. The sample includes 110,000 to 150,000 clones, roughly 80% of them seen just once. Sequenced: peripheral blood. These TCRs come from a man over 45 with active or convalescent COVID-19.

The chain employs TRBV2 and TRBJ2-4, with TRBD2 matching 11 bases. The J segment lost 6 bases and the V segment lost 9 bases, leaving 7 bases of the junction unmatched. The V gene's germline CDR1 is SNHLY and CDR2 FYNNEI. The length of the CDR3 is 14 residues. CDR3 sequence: CASIAGGPANIQYF. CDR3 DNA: TGTGCCAGTATAGCGGGAGGGCCAGCAAACATTCAGTACTTC. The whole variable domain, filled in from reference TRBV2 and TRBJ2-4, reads EPEVTQTPSHQVTQMGQEVILRCVPISNHLYFYWYRQILGQKVEFLVSFYNNEISEKSEIFDDQFSVERPDGSNFTLKIRSTKLEDSAMYFCASIAGGPANIQYFGAGTRLSVL.

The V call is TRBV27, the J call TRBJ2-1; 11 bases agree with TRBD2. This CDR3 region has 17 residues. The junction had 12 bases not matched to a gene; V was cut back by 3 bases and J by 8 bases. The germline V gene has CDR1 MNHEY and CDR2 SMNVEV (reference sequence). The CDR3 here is CASSFRAVAGGSHEQFF. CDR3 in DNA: TGTGCCAGCAGTTTCCGGGCTGTAGCGGGAGGGTCGCATGAGCAGTTCTTC.

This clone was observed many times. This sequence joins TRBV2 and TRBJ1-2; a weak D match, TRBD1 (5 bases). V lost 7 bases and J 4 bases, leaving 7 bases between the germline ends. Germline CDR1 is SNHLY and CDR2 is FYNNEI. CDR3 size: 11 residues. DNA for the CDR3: TGTGCCAGCATGGGGGGCTATGGCTACACCTTC. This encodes CASMGGYGYTF.

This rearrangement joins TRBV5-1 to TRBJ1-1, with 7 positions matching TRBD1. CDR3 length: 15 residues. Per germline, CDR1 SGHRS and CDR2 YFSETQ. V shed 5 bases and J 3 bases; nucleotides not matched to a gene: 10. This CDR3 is CASSRGQAHDTEAFF. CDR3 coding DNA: TGCGCCAGCAGTCGCGGACAGGCGCATGACACTGAAGCTTTCTTT.

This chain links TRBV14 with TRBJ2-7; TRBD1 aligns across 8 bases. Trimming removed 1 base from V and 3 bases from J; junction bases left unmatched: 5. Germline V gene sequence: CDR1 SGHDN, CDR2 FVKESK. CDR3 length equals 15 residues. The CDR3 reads CASSQGSGQGYEQYF. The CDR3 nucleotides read TGTGCCAGCAGCCAAGGGTCTGGACAGGGCTACGAGCAGTACTTC.

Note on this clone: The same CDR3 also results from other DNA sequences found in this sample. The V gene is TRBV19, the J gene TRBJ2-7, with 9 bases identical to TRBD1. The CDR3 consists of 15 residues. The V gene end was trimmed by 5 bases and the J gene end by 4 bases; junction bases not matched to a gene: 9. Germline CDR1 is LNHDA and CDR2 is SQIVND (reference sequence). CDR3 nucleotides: TGTGCCAGTAGTTCGAACAGGGGGCGCGGATACGAGCAGTACTTC. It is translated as CASSSNRGRGYEQYF.

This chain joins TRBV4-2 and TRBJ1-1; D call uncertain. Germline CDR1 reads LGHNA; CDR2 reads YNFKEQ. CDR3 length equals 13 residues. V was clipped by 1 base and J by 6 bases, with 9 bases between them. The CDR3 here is CASSQAQVAEAFF. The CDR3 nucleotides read TGTGCCAGCAGCCAAGCTCAGGTTGCTGAAGCTTTCTTT.

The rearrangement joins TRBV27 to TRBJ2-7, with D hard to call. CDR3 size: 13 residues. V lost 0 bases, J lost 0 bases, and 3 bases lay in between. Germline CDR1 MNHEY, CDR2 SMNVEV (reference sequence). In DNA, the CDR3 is TGTGCCAGCAGTTTATCGGCCTCCTACGAGCAGTACTTC. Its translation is CASSLSASYEQYF.

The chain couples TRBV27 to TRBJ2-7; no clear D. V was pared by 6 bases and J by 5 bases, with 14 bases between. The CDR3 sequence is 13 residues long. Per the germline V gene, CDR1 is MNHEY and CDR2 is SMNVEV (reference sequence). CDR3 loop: CASSSFERNEQYF. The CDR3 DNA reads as TGTGCCAGCAGCTCATTTGAGAGAAACGAGCAGTACTTC.

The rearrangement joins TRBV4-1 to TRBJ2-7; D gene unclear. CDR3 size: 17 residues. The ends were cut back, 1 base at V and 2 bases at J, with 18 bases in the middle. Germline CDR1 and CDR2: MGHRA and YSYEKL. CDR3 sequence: CASSQGAAAQATYEQYF. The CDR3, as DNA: TGCGCCAGCAGCCAAGGGGCCGCCGCCCAGGCCACCTACGAGCAGTACTTC.

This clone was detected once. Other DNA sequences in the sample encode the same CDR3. Written as DNA, the CDR3 is TGTGCCAGTAGTATCGGGACAGGGGAAGAGACCCAGTACTTC. Translated: CASSIGTGEETQYF. The chain uses TRBV19 and TRBJ2-5; 10 nucleotides align to TRBD1. The germline V gene encodes CDR1 LNHDA and CDR2 SQIVND (reference sequence). V lost 3 bases and J lost 3; bases outside the gene matches: 1. CDR3 length equals 14 residues.

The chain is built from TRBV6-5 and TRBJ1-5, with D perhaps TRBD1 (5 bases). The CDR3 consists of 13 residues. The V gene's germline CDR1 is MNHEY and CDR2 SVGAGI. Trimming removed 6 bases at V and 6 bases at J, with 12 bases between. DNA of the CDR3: TGTGCCAGCAGAACTACAGGTAGTCAGCCCCAGCATTTT. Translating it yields CASRTTGSQPQHF.

CDR3 DNA sequence: TGTGCCACCAGTGATTGGGGCGACGAGCAGTACTTC. This encodes CATSDWGDEQYF. V gene TRBV24-1 combines with J gene TRBJ2-7; D is perhaps TRBD1 (5 bases). The CDR3 spans 12 residues. The V gene lost 2 bases and the J gene lost 5 bases, with 6 bases spanning the gap. Germline V CDR1 and CDR2: KGHDR, SFDVKD.

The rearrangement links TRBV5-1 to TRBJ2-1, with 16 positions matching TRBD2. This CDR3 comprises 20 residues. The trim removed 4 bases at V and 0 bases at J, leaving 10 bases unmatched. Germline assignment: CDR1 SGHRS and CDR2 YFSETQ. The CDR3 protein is CASSEGLAGGPSRSYNEQFF. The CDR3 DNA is TGCGCCAGCAGCGAGGGACTAGCGGGAGGGCCTTCCCGCTCCTACAATGAGCAGTTCTTC.

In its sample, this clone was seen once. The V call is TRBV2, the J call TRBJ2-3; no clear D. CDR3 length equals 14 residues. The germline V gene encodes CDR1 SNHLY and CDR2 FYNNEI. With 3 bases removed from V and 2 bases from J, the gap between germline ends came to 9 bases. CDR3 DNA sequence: TGTGCCAGCAGTGAGGTTAGTCCCACAGATACGCAGTATTTT. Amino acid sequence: CASSEVSPTDTQYF.

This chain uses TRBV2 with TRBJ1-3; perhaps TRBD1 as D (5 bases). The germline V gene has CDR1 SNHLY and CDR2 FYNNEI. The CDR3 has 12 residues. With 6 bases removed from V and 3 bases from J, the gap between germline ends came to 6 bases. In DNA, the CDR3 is TGTGCCAGCAGGACAGTTGGAAACACCATATATTTT. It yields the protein CASRTVGNTIYF.

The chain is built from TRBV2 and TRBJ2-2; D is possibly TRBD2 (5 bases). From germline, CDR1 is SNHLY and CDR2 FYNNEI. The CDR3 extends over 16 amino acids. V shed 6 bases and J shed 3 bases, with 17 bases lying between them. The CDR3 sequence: CASRSFSSSDTGELFF. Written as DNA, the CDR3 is TGTGCCAGCAGGAGCTTCAGTAGTAGCGACACCGGGGAGCTGTTTTTT.

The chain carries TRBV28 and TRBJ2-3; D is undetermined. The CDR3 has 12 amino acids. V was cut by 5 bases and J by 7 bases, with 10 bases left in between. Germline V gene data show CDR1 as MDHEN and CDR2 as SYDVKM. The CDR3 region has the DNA TGTGCCAGCAGTACCCACTTACATACGCAGTATTTT. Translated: CASSTHLHTQYF.

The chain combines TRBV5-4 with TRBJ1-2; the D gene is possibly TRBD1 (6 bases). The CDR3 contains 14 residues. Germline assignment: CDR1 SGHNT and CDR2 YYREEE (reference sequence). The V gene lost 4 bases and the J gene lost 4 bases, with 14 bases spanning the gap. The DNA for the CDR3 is TGTGCCAGCAGCGTCCGGGACATTTCCTATGGCTACACCTTC. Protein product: CASSVRDISYGYTF.

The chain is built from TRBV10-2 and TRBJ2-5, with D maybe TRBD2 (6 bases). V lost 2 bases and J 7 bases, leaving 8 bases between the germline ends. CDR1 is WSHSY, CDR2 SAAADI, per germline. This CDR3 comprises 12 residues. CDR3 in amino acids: CASSEVGGTQYF. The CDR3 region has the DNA TGCGCCAGCAGTGAGGTGGGAGGGACCCAGTACTTC.

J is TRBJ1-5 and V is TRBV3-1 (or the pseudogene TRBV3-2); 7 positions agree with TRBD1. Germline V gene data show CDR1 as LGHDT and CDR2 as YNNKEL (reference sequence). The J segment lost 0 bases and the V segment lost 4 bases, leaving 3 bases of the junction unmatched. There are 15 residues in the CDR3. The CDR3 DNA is TGTGCCAGCAGCCTCACAGGGGATAGCAATCAGCCCCAGCATTTT. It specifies CASSLTGDSNQPQHF.

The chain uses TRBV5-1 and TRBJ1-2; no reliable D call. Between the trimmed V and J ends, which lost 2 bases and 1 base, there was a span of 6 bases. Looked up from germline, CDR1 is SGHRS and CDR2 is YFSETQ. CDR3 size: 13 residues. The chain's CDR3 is CASSFGNNYGYTF. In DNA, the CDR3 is TGCGCCAGCAGCTTCGGGAATAACTATGGCTACACCTTC.

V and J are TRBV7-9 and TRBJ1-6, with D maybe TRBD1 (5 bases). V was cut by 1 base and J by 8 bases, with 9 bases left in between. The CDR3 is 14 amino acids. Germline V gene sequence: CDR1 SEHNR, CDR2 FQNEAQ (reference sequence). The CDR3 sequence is CASSLDGGDSPLHF. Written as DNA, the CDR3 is TGTGCCAGCAGCTTAGACGGGGGGGATTCACCCCTCCACTTT.

In nucleotides, the CDR3 is TGTGCCAGCAGTGAAAGAGGGTATGGAGCGGGAGCGGGGGGCGAGCAGTACTTC. Protein sequence: CASSERGYGAGAGGEQYF. The rearrangement joins TRBV2 to TRBJ2-7; 9 positions agree with TRBD2. With V trimmed by 2 bases and J by 6 bases, 17 bases remained unmatched. This CDR3 comprises 18 residues. Germline V CDR1 and CDR2: SNHLY, FYNNEI. Full variable domain (missing parts from reference TRBV2 and TRBJ2-7): EPEVTQTPSHQVTQMGQEVILRCVPISNHLYFYWYRQILGQKVEFLVSFYNNEISEKSEIFDDQFSVERPDGSNFTLKIRSTKLEDSAMYFCASSERGYGAGAGGEQYFGPGTRLTVT.

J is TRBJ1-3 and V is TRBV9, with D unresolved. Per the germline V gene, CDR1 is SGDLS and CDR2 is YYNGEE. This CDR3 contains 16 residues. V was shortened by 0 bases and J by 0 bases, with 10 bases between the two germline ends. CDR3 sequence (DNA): TGTGCCAGCAGCGTAGCTCCACAGAGCTCTGGAAACACCATATATTTT. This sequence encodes CASSVAPQSSGNTIYF.

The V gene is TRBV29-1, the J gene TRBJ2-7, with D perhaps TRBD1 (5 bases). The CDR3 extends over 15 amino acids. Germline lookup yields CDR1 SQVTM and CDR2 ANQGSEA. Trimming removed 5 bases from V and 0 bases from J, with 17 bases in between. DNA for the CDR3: TGCAGCGTTAGGGGAAGCCCCCCGCCCTCCTACGAGCAGTACTTC. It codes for CSVRGSPPPSYEQYF.

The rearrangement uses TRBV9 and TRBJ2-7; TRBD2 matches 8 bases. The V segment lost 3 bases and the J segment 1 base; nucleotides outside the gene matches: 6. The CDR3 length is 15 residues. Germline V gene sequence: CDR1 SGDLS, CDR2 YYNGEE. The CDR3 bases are TGTGCCAGCAGCGCCGGACTAGCCGGGTCCTACGAGCAGTACTTC. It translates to CASSAGLAGSYEQYF.